These 3 T cell receptor beta chains were all obtained from the same sample, sequenced in a study of radiotherapy plus CTLA-4 blockade in lung cancer. Sequenced by immunoSEQ multiplex PCR; TCRdb stores in-frame clones only, minus some. The data contain about 46,000 clones, 65% to 80% of them seen just once; the ten biggest clones take up 2% to 2.5%. This specimen was peripheral blood, taken from a patient treated with radiotherapy plus ipilimumab. All receptors come from a human donor with non-small cell lung cancer whose response to radiotherapy plus ipilimumab could not be evaluated.

CDR3 loop: CASSLALASGGEETQYF. CDR3 nucleotide sequence: TGCGCCAGCAGCTTGGCCCTGGCTAGCGGGGGGGAAGAGACCCAGTACTTC. The V gene is TRBV5-1, the J gene TRBJ2-5; 12 nucleotides line up with TRBD2. Germline V gene sequence: CDR1 SGHRS, CDR2 YFSETQ. CDR3 length equals 17 residues. V was pared by 0 bases and J by 3 bases, with 6 bases of the junction left unmatched. Full variable domain (missing parts from reference TRBV5-1 and TRBJ2-5): KAGVTQTPRYLIKTRGQQVTLSCSPISGHRSVSWYQQTPGQGLQFLFEYFSETQRNKGNFPGRFSGRQFSNSRSEMNVSTLELGDSALYLCASSLALASGGEETQYFGPGTRLLVL.

The chain has TRBV28 and TRBJ1-2; no firm D call. CDR1 is MDHEN and CDR2 is SYDVKM in the germline V gene. V was shortened by 7 bases and J by 0 bases, with 18 bases between the two germline ends. The CDR3 totals 16 residues. The CDR3 here is CASNYPTRGTNYGYTF. Here the CDR3 DNA reads TGTGCCAGCAACTACCCGACACGAGGGACTAACTATGGCTACACCTTC.

This clone occurred a few times. V and J are TRBV27 and TRBJ2-2; D not certain. V was cut by 2 bases and J by 4 bases, with 8 bases left in between. This CDR3 contains 14 residues. Germline values: CDR1 MNHEY, CDR2 SMNVEV (reference sequence). CDR3 nucleotides: TGTGCCAGCAGTTTACGGCAGGCCACCGGGGAGCTGTTTTTT. This codes for CASSLRQATGELFF.